One T cell receptor (beta chain) is described in this entry. TCRdb keeps only in-frame clones here, not all; method: immunoSEQ multiplex PCR. The sample includes around 330,000 clones, approximately 88% of them seen just once. The data were obtained in a study of blood T cell repertoires in COVID-19. Looking at the study overall: Sites across the United States, Italy and Spain contributed samples from acute and convalescent COVID-19. PBMCs, B-cell-depleted T cells, or T cells provided the cDNA or gDNA that made up the material.

V lost 3 bases to trimming and J lost 7 bases, with 22 bases between them. The germline V gene has CDR1 SGHDT and CDR2 YYEEEE. The CDR3 is made up of 16 amino acids. In Seattle, patients joined the study during active infection and were tracked longitudinally. The sequenced sample was peripheral blood. The source of this sequence is a woman aged 30 to 39 with COVID-19, enrolled during active disease. This rearrangement joins TRBV5-6 to TRBJ1-2; D unresolved. The CDR3 protein is CASSSDPPARLGGYTF. The CDR3 DNA is TGTGCCAGCAGCTCGGATCCTCCTGCGAGGCTTGGTGGCTACACCTTC.